This T cell receptor beta chain was identified during a study of blood T cell repertoires in COVID-19. Study details: COVID-19 samples, acute and convalescent, were from the United States, Italy and Spain. Sample material is recorded as cDNA or gDNA derived from T cells, B-cell-depleted T cells, or PBMCs.

V was clipped by 3 bases and J by 6 bases, with 9 bases between them. This CDR3 is built from 14 residues. Germline V gives CDR1 LNHDA, CDR2 SQIVND (reference sequence). In the original processing: Amplifying reference gene primers gave estimates of nucleated cell counts. Profiling relied on immunoSEQ multiplex PCR, and the TCRdb table lists in-frame clones only, not all of them. Clonal size and the V and J genes are those of that table, whereas D and trimming came from the DNA. The profile shows 100,000 to 150,000 clones, about 81% of them singletons. Sequencing input: peripheral blood. This chain uses TRBV19 with TRBJ1-6; tentatively, D is TRBD1 (5 bases). This sequence was found in a woman in her fifties or sixties with acute or convalescent COVID-19. The CDR3 region is CASSITGSNSPLHF. The CDR3 DNA reads as TGTGCCAGTAGTATCACAGGCAGTAATTCACCCCTCCACTTT. The full variable domain, completed using reference TRBV19 and TRBJ1-6, is DGGITQSPKYLFRKEGQNVTLSCEQNLNHDAMYWYRQDPGQGLRLIYYSQIVNDFQKGDIAEGYSVSREKKESFPLTVTSAQKNPTAFYLCASSITGSNSPLHFGNGTRLTVT.